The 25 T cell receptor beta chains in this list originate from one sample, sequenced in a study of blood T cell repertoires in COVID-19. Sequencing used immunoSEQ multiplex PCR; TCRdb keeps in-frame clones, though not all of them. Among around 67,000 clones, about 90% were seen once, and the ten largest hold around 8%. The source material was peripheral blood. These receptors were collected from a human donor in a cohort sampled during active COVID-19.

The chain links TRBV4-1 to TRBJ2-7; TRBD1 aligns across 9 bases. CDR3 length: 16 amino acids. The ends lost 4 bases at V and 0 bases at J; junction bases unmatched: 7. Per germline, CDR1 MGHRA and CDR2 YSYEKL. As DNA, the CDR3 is TGCGCCAGCAGCCTAGGGACAGGGATGAGCTCCTACGAGCAGTACTTC. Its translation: CASSLGTGMSSYEQYF.

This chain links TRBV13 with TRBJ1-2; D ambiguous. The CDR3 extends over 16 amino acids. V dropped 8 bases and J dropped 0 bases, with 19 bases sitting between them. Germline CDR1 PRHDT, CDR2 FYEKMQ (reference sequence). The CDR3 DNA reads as TGTGCCAGCTCCTCCCAGGAAATGGAAACTAACTATGGCTACACCTTC. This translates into CASSSQEMETNYGYTF. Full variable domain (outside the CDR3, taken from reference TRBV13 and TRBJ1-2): AAGVIQSPRHLIKEKRETATLKCYPIPRHDTVYWYQQGPGQDPQFLISFYEKMQSDKGSIPDRFSAQQFSDYHSELNMSSLELGDSALYFCASSSQEMETNYGYTFGSGTRLTVV.

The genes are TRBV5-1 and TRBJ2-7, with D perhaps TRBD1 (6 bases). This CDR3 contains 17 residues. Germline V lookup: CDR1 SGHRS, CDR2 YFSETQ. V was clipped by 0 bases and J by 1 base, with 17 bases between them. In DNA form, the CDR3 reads TGCGCCAGCAGCTTGGAGACAGACAGGCTCCCTTCCTACGAGCAGTACTTC. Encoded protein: CASSLETDRLPSYEQYF.

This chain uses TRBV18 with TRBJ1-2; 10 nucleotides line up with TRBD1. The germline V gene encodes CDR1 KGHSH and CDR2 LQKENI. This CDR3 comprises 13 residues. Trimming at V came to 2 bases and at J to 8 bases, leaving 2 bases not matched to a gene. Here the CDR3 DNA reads TGTGCCAGCTCACCAGGACAGGGGGGCGGCTACACCTTC. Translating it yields CASSPGQGGGYTF.

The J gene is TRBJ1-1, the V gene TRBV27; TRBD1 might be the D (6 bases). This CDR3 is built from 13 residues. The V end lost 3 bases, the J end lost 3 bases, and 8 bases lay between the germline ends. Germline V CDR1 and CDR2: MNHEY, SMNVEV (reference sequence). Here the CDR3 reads CASSLTGYTEAFF. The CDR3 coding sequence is TGTGCCAGCAGTTTGACAGGCTACACTGAAGCTTTCTTT.

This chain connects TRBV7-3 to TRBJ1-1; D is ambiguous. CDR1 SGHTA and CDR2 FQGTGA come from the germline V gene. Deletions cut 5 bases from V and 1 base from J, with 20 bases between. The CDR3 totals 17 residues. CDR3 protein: CASSLFGGPRGNTEAFF. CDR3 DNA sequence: TGTGCCAGCAGCCTCTTCGGAGGACCCCGTGGGAACACTGAAGCTTTCTTT.

In DNA form, the CDR3 reads TGTGCCAGCAGCGCACGCCGGGACTTGGGACTGCCCTTCGCCTACGAGCAGTACTTC. Protein product: CASSARRDLGLPFAYEQYF. The genes are TRBV11-2 and TRBJ2-7; maybe TRBD2 (6 bases). CDR3 size: 19 residues. The V and J ends lost 5 bases and 2 bases respectively, with 28 bases between them. Germline V gene data show CDR1 as SGHAT and CDR2 as FQNNGV.

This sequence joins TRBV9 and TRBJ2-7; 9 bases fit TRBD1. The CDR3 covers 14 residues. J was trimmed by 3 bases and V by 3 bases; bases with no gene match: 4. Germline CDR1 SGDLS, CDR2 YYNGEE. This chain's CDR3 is CASSGGTGHYEQYF. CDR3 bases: TGTGCCAGCAGCGGGGGGACAGGGCACTACGAGCAGTACTTC. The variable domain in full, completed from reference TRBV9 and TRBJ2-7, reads DSGVTQTPKHLITATGQRVTLRCSPRSGDLSVYWYQQSLDQGLQFLIQYYNGEERAKGNILERFSAQQFPDLHSELNLSSLELGDSALYFCASSGGTGHYEQYFGPGTRLTVT.

The CDR3 is CASSHSSYEQYF. For the CDR3, the DNA is TGTGCCAGCAGCCACAGCTCCTACGAGCAGTACTTC. The V and J genes are TRBV7-9 and TRBJ2-7; D gene ambiguous. The V and J ends lost 5 bases and 0 bases respectively, with 5 bases between them. Per germline, CDR1 SEHNR and CDR2 FQNEAQ (reference sequence). This CDR3 is 12 amino acids long. Looking up the rest from reference TRBV7-9 and TRBJ2-7 gives the full variable domain: DTGVSQNPRHKITKRGQNVTFRCDPISEHNRLYWYRQTLGQGPEFLTYFQNEAQLEKSRLLSDRFSAERPKGSFSTLEIQRTEQGDSAMYLCASSHSSYEQYFGPGTRLTVT.

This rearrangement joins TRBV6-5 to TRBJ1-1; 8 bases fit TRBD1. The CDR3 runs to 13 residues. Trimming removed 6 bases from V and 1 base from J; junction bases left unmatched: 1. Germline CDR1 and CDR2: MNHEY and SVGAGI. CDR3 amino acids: CASRTGGNTEAFF. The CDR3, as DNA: TGTGCCAGCAGAACAGGGGGGAACACTGAAGCTTTCTTT.

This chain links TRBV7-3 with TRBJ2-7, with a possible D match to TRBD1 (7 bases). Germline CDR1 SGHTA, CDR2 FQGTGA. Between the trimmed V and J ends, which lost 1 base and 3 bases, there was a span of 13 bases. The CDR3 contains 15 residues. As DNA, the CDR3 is TGTGCCAGCAGCTTAATGGCAGGGGGAGGCTACGAGCAGTACTTC. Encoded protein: CASSLMAGGGYEQYF.

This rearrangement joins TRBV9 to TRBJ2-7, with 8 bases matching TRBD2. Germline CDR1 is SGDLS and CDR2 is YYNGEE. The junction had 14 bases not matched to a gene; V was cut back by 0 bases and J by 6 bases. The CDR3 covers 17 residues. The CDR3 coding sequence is TGTGCCAGCAGCGTAGGGAATAGCGGGGCGGTGGATGGCGAGCAGTACTTC. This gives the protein CASSVGNSGAVDGEQYF.

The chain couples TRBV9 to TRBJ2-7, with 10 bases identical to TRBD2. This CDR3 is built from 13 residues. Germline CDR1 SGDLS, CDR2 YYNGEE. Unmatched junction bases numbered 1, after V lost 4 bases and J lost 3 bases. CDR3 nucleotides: TGTGCCAGCAGCATAGCGGGGGGCTACGAGCAGTACTTC. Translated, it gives CASSIAGGYEQYF. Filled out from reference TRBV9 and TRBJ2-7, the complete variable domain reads DSGVTQTPKHLITATGQRVTLRCSPRSGDLSVYWYQQSLDQGLQFLIQYYNGEERAKGNILERFSAQQFPDLHSELNLSSLELGDSALYFCASSIAGGYEQYFGPGTRLTVT.

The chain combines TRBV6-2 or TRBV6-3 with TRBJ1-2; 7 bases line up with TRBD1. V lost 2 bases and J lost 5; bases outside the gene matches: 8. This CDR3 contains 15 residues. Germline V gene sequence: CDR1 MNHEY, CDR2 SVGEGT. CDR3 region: CASSYTDRDWYGYTF. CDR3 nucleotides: TGTGCCAGCAGTTACACTGACAGGGATTGGTATGGCTACACCTTC.

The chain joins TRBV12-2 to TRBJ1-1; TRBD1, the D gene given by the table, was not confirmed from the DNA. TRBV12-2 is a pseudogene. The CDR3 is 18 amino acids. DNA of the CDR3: TGTGCAAGTCGCTTAGCTACCAATACCTGGGACAGGGATTCTGAAGCTTTCTTT. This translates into CASRLATNTWDRDSEAFF.

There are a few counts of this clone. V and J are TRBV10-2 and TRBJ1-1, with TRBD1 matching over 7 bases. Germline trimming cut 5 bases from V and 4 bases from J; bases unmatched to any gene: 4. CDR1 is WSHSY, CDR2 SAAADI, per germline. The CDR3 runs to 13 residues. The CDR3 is CASSTGQFTEAFF. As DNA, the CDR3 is TGCGCCAGCAGTACGGGACAGTTCACTGAAGCTTTCTTT.

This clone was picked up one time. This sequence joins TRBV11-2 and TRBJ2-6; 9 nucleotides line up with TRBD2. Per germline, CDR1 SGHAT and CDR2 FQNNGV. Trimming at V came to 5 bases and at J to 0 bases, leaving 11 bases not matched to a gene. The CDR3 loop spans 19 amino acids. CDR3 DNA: TGTGCCAGCAGCGGGCTGAGACTAGCGGCGCCCTCTGGGGCCAACGTCCTGACTTTC. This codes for CASSGLRLAAPSGANVLTF.

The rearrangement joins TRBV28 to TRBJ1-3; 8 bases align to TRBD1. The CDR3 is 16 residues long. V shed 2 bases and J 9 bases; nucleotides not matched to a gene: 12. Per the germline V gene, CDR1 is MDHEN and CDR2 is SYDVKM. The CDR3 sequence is CASSLGQGRVWGTIYF. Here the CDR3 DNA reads TGTGCCAGCAGTTTAGGACAGGGACGAGTTTGGGGCACCATATATTTT. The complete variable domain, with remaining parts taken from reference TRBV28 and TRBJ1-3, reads DVKVTQSSRYLVKRTGEKVFLECVQDMDHENMFWYRQDPGLGLRLIYFSYDVKMKEKGDIPEGYSVSREKKERFSLILESASTNQTSMYLCASSLGQGRVWGTIYFGEGSWLTVV.

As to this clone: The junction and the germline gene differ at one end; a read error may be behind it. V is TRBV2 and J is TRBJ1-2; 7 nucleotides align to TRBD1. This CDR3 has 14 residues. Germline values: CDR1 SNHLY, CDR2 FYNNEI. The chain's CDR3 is CASREGGRDYGYTF. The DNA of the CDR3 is TGTGCCAGCAGGGAAGGGGGCAGGGACTATGGCTACACCTTC.

CDR3 nucleotides: TGCGCCAGCAGCCTCGCTGGCCATGGCTACACCTTC. It codes for CASSLAGHGYTF. V is TRBV5-1 and J is TRBJ1-2; no clear D. CDR1 and CDR2 from the germline V gene are SGHRS and YFSETQ. Deletions cut 4 bases from V and 6 bases from J, with 10 bases between. The CDR3 loop spans 12 amino acids.

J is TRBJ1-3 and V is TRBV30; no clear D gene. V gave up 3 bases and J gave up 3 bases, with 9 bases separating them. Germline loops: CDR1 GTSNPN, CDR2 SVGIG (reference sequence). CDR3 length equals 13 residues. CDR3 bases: TGTGCCTGGAGGGAGCTCAATGGAAACACCATATATTTT. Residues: CAWRELNGNTIYF.

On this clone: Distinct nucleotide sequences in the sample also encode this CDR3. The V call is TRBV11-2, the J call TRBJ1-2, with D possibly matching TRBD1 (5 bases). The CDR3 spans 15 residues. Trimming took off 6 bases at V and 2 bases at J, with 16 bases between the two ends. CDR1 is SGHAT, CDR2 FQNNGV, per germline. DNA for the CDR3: TGTGCCAGCAGACCGATACAGGACATAAACTATGGCTACACCTTC. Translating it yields CASRPIQDINYGYTF. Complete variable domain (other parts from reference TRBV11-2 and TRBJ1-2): EAGVAQSPRYKIIEKRQSVAFWCNPISGHATLYWYQQILGQGPKLLIQFQNNGVVDDSQLPKDRFSAERLKGVDSTLKIQPAKLEDSAVYLCASRPIQDINYGYTFGSGTRLTVV.

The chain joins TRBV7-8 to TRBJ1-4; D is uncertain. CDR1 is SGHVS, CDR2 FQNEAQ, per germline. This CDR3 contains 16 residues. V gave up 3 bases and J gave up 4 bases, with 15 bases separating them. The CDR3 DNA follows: TGTGCCAGCAGCTTGCACCCGGGGTCCCGTAATGAAAAACTGTTTTTT. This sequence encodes CASSLHPGSRNEKLFF.

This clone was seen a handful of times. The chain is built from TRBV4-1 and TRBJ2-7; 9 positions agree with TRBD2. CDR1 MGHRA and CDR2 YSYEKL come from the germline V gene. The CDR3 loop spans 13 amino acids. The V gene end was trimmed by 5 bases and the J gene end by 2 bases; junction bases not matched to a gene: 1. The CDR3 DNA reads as TGCGCCAGCAGCGCGGGGGGGCCCTACGAGCAGTACTTC. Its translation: CASSAGGPYEQYF.

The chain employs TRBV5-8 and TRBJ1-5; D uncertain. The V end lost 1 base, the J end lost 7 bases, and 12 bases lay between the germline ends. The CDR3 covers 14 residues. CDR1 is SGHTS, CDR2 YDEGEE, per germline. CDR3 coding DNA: TGTGCCAGCAGCTTGCCCGGGTCTCCCCAGCCCCAGCATTTT. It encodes CASSLPGSPQPQHF.